This T cell receptor (beta chain) was captured in a study of T cell repertoires in cytomegalovirus infection. Background on the study: Selected CMV epitopes included recently identified HLA-C-restricted ones as well as well-studied HLA-B-restricted ones.

TCRdb re-called the reads through MiXCR, storing one row per CDR3 protein. Here the sample spans approximately 910,000 distinct CDR3 sequences, approximately 33% being singletons. CDR1 and CDR2 (germline): MNHNS, SASEGT. V lost 2 bases, J lost 8 bases, and 8 bases stayed unmatched. The CDR3 is 14 residues long. Many counts were recorded for this clonotype. Its target is unknown. This clonotype was obtained from a human donor in good health (CMV status not recorded). Some clones in this sample may be carry-over from other donors' samples. Here the sequenced sample was cultured CD8+ T cells from PBMCs, taken from culture after CMV antigen stimulation. V and J are TRBV6-1 and TRBJ1-1; TRBD1 matches 7 bases. The CDR3: CASSEYYDREEAFF. CDR3 sequence (DNA): TGTGCCAGCAGTGAATATTACGACAGGGAAGAAGCTTTCTTT.